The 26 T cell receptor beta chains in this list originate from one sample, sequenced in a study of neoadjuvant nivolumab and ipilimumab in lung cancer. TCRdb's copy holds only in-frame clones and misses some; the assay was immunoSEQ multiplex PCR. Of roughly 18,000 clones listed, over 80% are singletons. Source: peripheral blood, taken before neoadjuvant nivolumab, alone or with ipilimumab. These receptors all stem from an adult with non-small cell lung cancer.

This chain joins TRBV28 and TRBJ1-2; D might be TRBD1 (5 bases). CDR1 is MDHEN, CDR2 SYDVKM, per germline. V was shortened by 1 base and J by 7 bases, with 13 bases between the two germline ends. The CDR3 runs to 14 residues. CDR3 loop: CASSLLSRESGYTF. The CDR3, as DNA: TGTGCCAGCAGTTTATTGTCCAGGGAGAGTGGCTACACCTTC.

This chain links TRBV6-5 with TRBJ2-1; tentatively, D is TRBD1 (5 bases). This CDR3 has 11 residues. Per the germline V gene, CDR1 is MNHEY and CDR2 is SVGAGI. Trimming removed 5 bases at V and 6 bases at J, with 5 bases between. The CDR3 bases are TGTGCCAGCAGTCAGGGCAATGAGCAGTTCTTC. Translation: CASSQGNEQFF.

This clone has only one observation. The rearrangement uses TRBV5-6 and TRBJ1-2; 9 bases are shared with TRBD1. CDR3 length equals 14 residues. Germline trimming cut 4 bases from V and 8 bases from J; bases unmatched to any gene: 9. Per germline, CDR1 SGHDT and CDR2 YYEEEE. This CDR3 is CASSPPWGQGGYTF. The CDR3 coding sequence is TGTGCCAGCAGCCCGCCCTGGGGACAGGGAGGCTACACCTTC. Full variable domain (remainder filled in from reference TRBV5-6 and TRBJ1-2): DAGVTQSPTHLIKTRGQQVTLRCSPKSGHDTVSWYQQALGQGPQFIFQYYEEEERQRGNFPDRFSGHQFPNYSSELNVNALLLGDSALYLCASSPPWGQGGYTFGSGTRLTVV.

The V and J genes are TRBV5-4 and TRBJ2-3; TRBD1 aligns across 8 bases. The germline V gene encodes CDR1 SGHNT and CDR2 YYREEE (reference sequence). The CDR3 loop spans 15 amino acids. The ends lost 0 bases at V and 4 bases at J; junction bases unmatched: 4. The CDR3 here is CASSLGTGMSDTQYF. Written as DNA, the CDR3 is TGTGCCAGCAGCTTGGGGACAGGGATGTCAGATACGCAGTATTTT.

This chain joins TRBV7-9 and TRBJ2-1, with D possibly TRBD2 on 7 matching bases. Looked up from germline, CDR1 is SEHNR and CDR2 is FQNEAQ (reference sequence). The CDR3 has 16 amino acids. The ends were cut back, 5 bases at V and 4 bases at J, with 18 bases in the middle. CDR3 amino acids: CASSRGGQRGYNEQFF. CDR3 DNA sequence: TGTGCCAGCAGCCGCGGGGGCCAGCGGGGATACAATGAGCAGTTCTTC. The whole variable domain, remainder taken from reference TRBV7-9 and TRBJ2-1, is DTGVSQNPRHKITKRGQNVTFRCDPISEHNRLYWYRQTLGQGPEFLTYFQNEAQLEKSRLLSDRFSAERPKGSFSTLEIQRTEQGDSAMYLCASSRGGQRGYNEQFFGPGTRLTVL.

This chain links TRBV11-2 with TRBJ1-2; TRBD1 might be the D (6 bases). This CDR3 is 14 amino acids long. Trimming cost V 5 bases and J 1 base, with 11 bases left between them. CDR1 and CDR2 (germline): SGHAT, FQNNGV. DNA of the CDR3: TGTGCCAGCAGCCCCGGACAGAATAACTATGGCTACACCTTC. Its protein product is CASSPGQNNYGYTF.

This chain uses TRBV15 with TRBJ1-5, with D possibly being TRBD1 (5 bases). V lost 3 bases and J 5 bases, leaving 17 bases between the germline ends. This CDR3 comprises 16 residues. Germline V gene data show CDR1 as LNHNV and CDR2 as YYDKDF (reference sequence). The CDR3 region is CATSRDPRGGHQPQHF. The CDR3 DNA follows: TGTGCCACCAGCAGGGATCCTCGTGGGGGTCATCAGCCCCAGCATTTT.

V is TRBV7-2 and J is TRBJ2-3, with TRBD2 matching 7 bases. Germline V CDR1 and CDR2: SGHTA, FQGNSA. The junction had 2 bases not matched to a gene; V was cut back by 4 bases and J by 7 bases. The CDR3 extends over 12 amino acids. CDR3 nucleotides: TGTGCCAGCAGCTCGGGGGGAAATACGCAGTATTTT. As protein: CASSSGGNTQYF. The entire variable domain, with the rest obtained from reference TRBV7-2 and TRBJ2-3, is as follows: GAGVSQSPSNKVTEKGKDVELRCDPISGHTALYWYRQSLGQGLEFLIYFQGNSAPDKSGLPSDRFSAERTGGSVSTLTIQRTQQEDSAVYLCASSSGGNTQYFGPGTRLTVL.

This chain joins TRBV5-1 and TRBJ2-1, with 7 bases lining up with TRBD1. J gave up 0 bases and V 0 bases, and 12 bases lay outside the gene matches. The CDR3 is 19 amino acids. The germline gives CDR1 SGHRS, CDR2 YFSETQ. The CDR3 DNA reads TGCGCCAGCAGCTTGGGAAGCCCGGGACAGATTAGCTCCTACAATGAGCAGTTCTTC. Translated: CASSLGSPGQISSYNEQFF.

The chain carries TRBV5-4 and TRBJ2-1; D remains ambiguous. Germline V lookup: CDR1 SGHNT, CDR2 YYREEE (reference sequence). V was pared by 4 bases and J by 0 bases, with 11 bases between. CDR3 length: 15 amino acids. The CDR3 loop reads CASSRDKSSYNEQFF. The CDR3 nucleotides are TGTGCCAGCAGCCGTGACAAAAGCTCCTACAATGAGCAGTTCTTC. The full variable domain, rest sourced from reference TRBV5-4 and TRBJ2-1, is ETGVTQSPTHLIKTRGQQVTLRCSSQSGHNTVSWYQQALGQGPQFIFQYYREEENGRGNFPPRFSGLQFPNYSSELNVNALELDDSALYLCASSRDKSSYNEQFFGPGTRLTVL.

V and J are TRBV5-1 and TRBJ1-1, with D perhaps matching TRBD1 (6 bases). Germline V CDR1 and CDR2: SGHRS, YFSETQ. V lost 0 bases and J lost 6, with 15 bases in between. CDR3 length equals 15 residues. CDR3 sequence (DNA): TGCGCCAGCAGCTTGGTAACTGGGGGGCACGCTGAAGCTTTCTTT. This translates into CASSLVTGGHAEAFF.

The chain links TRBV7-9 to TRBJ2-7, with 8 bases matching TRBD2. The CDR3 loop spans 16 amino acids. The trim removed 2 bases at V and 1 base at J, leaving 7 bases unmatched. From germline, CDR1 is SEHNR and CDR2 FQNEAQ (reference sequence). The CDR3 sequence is CASSLLPSGLSYEQYF. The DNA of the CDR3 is TGTGCCAGCAGCTTACTTCCTAGCGGGTTATCCTACGAGCAGTACTTC. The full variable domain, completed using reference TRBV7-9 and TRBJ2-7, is DTGVSQNPRHKITKRGQNVTFRCDPISEHNRLYWYRQTLGQGPEFLTYFQNEAQLEKSRLLSDRFSAERPKGSFSTLEIQRTEQGDSAMYLCASSLLPSGLSYEQYFGPGTRLTVT.

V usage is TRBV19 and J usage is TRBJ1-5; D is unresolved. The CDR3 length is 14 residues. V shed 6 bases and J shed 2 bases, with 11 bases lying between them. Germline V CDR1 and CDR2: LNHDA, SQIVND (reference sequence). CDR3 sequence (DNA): TGTGCCAGTAGCGAAATCGGGGGCAATCAGCCCCAGCATTTT. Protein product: CASSEIGGNQPQHF.

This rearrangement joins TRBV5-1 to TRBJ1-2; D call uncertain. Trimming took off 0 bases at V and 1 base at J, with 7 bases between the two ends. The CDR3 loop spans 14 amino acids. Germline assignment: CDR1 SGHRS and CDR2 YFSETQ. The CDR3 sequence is CASSLGDLNYGYTF. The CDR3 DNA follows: TGCGCCAGCAGCTTGGGAGATCTTAACTATGGCTACACCTTC.

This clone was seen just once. Here the CDR3 DNA reads TGTGCCAGCAGCCTAGGACTAGCGGGTTCCACAGATACGCAGTATTTT. This encodes CASSLGLAGSTDTQYF. This chain connects TRBV7-8 to TRBJ2-3; TRBD2 agrees at 11 bases. The J segment lost 2 bases and the V segment lost 5 bases, leaving 6 bases of the junction unmatched. CDR1 is SGHVS, CDR2 FQNEAQ, per germline. The CDR3 extends over 16 amino acids.

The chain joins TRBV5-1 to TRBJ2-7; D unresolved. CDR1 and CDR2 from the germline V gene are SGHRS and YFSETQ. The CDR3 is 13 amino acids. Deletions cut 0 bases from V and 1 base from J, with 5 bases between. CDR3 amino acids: CASSLVGSYEQYF. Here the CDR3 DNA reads TGCGCCAGCAGCTTGGTCGGATCCTACGAGCAGTACTTC.

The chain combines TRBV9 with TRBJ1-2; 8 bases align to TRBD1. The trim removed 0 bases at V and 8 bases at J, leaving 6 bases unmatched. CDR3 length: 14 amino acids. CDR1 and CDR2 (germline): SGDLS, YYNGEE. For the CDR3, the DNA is TGTGCCAGCAGCGTAGGCAGGGGGCAGGAAGGCTACACCTTC. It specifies CASSVGRGQEGYTF.

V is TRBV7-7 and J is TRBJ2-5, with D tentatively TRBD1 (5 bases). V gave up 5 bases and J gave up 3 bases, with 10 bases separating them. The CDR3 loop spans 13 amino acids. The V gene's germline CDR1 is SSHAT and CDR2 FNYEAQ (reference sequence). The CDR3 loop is CASSRVTEETQYF. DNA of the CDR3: TGTGCCAGCAGCCGTGTGACAGAAGAGACCCAGTACTTC.

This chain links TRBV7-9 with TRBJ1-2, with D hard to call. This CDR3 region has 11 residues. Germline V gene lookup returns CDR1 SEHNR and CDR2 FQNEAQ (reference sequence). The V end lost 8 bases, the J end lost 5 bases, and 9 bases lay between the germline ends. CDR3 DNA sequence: TGTGCCAGCGACACGGTTTATGGCTACACCTTC. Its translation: CASDTVYGYTF.

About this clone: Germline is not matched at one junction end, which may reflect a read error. Written as DNA, the CDR3 is TGTGCCAGCAGCCCCAGGACTAGCGGTTCCCTCTTC. Translated, it gives CASSPRTSGSLF. This chain connects TRBV7-9 to TRBJ2-1, with 10 bases identical to TRBD2. The CDR3 is 12 amino acids. Germline CDR1 is SEHNR and CDR2 is FQNEAQ (reference sequence).

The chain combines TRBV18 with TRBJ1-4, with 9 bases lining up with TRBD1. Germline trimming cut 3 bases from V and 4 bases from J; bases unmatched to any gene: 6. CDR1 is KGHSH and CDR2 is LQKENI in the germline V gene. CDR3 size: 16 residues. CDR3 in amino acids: CASSPITGGSNEKLFF. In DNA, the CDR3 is TGTGCCAGCTCACCGATAACAGGGGGCAGTAATGAAAAACTGTTTTTT.

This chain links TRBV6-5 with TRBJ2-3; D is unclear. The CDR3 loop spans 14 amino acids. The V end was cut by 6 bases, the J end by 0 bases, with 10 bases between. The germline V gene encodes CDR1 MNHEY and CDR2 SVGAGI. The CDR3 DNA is TGTGCCAGCAGGATACATCTCAGCACAGATACGCAGTATTTT. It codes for CASRIHLSTDTQYF.

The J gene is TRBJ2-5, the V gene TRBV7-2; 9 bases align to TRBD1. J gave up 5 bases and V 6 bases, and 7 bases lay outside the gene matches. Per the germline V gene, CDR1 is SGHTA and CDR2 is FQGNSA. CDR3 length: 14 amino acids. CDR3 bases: TGTGCCAGCAGTCTCGACAGGGGGTCGGAGACCCAGTACTTC. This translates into CASSLDRGSETQYF.

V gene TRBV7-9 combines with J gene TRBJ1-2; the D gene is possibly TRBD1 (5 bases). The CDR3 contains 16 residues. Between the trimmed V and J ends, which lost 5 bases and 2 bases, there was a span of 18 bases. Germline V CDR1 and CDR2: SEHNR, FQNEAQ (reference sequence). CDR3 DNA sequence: TGTGCCAGCAGCCTCTCGGGGGGGACGGTAAACTATGGCTACACCTTC. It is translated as CASSLSGGTVNYGYTF.

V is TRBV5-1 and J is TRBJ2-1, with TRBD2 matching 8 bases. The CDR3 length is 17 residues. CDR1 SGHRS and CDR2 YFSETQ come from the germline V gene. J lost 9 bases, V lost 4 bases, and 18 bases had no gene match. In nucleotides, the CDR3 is TGCGCCAGCAGCCCGGGGGCCGGAGGGGCGGGAGGACTTGAGCAGTTCTTC. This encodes CASSPGAGGAGGLEQFF.

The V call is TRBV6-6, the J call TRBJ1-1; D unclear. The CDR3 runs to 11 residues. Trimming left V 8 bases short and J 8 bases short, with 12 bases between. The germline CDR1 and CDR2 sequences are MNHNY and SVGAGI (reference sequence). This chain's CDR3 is CASRFLGEAFF. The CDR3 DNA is TGTGCCAGCCGGTTCCTAGGAGAAGCTTTCTTT.